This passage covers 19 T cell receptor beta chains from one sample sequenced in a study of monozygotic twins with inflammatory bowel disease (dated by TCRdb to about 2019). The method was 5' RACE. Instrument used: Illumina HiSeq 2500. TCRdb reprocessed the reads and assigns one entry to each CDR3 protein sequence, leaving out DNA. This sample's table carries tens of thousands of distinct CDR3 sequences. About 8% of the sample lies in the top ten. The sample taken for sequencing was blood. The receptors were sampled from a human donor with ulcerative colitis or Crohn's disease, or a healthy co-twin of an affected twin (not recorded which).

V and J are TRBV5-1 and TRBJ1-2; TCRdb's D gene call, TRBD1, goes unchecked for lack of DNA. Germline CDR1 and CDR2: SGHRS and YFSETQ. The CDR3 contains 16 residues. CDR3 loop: CASSLEVAGVYNGYTF.

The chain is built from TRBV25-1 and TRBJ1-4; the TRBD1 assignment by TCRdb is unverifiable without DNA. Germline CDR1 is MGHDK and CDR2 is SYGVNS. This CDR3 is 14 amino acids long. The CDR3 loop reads CASRKGTGNEKLFF.

The CDR3 loop is CSARSSGGTSSYNEQFF. The rearrangement joins TRBV20-1 to TRBJ2-1; TCRdb indicates TRBD2, and absent DNA this call remains unverified. This CDR3 region has 17 residues. In germline, CDR1 is DFQATT, CDR2 SNEGSKA (reference sequence).

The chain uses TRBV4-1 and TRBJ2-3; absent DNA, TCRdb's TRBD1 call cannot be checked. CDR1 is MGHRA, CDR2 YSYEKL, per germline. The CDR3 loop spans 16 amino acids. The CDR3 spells CASSPLGRGSTDTQYF.

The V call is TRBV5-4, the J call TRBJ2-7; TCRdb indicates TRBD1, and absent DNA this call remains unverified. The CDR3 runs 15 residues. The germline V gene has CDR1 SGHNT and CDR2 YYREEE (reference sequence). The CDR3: CASSLVGDRDHEQYF.

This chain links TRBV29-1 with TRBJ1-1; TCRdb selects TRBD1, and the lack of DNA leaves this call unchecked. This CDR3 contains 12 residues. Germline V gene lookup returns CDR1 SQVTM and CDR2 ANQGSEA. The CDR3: CSVSPDSPVVFF.

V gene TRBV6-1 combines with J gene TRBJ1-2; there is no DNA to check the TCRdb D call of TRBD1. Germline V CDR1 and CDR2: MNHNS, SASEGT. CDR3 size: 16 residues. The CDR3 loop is CASRDRGHATNYGYTF.

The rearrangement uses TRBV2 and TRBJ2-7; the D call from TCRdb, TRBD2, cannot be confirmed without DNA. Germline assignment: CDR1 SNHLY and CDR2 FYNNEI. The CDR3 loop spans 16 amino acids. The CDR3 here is CASSEALGLPTYEQYF.

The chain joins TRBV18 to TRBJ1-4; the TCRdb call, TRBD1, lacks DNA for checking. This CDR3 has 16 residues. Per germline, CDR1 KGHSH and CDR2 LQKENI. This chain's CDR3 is CASSPLRGTTNEKLFF.

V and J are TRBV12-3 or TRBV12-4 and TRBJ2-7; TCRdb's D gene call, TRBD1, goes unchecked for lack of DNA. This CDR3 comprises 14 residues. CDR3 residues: CASAGTESSYEQYF.

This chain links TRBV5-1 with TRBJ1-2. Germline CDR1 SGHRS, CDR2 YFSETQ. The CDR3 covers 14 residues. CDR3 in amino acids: CASSLSAANYGYTF.

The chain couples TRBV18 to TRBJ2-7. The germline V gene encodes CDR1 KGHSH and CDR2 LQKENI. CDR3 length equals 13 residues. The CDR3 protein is CASSRYKEDEQYF.

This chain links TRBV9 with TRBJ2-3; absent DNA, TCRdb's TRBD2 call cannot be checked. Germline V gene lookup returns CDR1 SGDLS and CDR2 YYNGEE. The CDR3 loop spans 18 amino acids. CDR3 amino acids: CASSVSGPGRRKKDTQYF.

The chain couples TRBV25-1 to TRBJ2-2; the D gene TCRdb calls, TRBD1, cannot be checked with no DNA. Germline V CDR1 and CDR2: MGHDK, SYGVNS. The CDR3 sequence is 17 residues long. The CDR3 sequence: CASSEYGTGGDTGELFF.

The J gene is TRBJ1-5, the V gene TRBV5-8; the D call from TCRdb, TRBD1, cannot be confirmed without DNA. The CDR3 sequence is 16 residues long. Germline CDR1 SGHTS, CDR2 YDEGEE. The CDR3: CASSSPDTYSNQPQHF.

The CDR3 reads CASSLVGAGVPDTQYF. The chain employs TRBV11-2 and TRBJ2-3; the TCRdb D gene call, TRBD1, has no DNA to confirm it. The CDR3 is 16 residues long. CDR1 SGHAT and CDR2 FQNNGV come from the germline V gene.

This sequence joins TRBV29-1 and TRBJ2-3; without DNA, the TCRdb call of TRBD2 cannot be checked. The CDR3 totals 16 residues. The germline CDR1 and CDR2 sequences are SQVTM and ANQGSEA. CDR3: CSVDGSSGGASDTQYF.

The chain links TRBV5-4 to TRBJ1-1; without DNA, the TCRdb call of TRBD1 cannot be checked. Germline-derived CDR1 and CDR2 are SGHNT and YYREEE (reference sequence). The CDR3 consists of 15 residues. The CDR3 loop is CASSLPFRANTEAFF.

CDR3 loop: CASSRDRDLYEQYF. The rearrangement links TRBV6-1 to TRBJ2-7; absent DNA, TCRdb's TRBD1 call cannot be checked. Germline-derived CDR1 and CDR2 are MNHNS and SASEGT. The CDR3 covers 14 residues.